Each of the 15 T cell receptor beta chains below was sequenced from the same sample in a study of CD8+ T cells in alopecia areata. cDNA reverse transcribed from extracted RNA served as the sequencing template. Assay used: immunoSEQ multiplex PCR; TCRdb lists only in-frame clones, some missing. This sample has roughly 200,000 clones, with 58% found just once. Treatment: oral pan-JAK inhibitor, 5-10 mg twice daily. The input for sequencing was CD8+ T cells sorted from blood, taken at week 24, from a patient treated with tofacitinib. Receptors were obtained from a human donor with alopecia areata.

The chain recombines TRBV6-5 with TRBJ2-5; TRBD1 matches 7 bases. Germline CDR1 reads MNHEY; CDR2 reads SVGAGI. With V trimmed by 0 bases and J by 2 bases, 6 bases remained unmatched. The CDR3 is 16 residues long. CDR3 in DNA: TGTGCCAGCAGTTACTCCGGGGACAGAAAACAAGAGACCCAGTACTTC. Its translation is CASSYSGDRKQETQYF.

J is TRBJ2-3 and V is TRBV30, with 7 nucleotides matching TRBD1. V shed 3 bases, J shed 5 bases, and the junction held 11 bases outside the gene matches. Germline V gene data show CDR1 as GTSNPN and CDR2 as SVGIG (reference sequence). CDR3 length: 15 amino acids. The CDR3 protein is CAWSQSGQRRDTQYF. The CDR3 region has the DNA TGTGCCTGGAGCCAATCGGGACAGCGAAGAGATACGCAGTATTTT.

The genes are TRBV7-9 and TRBJ2-5; TRBD1 matches at 7 bases. The germline V gene encodes CDR1 SEHNR and CDR2 FQNEAQ (reference sequence). The V gene end was trimmed by 4 bases and the J gene end by 3 bases; junction bases not matched to a gene: 5. The CDR3 runs to 14 residues. In DNA form, the CDR3 reads TGTGCCAGCAGCTCTAACAGGGGAGAAGAGACCCAGTACTTC. It encodes CASSSNRGEETQYF.

This clone was picked up a small number of times. The V gene is TRBV6-1, the J gene TRBJ2-2; perhaps TRBD1 as D (6 bases). Germline V gene lookup returns CDR1 MNHNS and CDR2 SASEGT. Between the trimmed V and J ends, which lost 6 bases and 1 base, there was a span of 12 bases. CDR3 length: 15 residues. CDR3 coding DNA: TGTGCCAGCAGACGTCGACAGGAGAACACCGGGGAGCTGTTTTTT. This codes for CASRRRQENTGELFF.

The chain joins TRBV30 to TRBJ2-7; 7 bases align to TRBD2. The CDR3 spans 13 residues. Trimming at V came to 5 bases and at J to 2 bases, leaving 6 bases not matched to a gene. Germline CDR1 and CDR2: GTSNPN and SVGIG (reference sequence). The CDR3 DNA reads TGTGCCTGGGGAGTCAGCGGGGCCTACGAGCAGTACTTC. This sequence encodes CAWGVSGAYEQYF.

The rearrangement uses TRBV7-2 and TRBJ2-3; TRBD1 matches at 9 bases. The CDR3 spans 19 residues. The junction had 17 bases not matched to a gene; V was cut back by 3 bases and J by 4 bases. Per the germline V gene, CDR1 is SGHTA and CDR2 is FQGNSA. The CDR3 spells CASSFPPMVRDRAADTQYF. In nucleotides, the CDR3 is TGTGCCAGCAGCTTTCCCCCGATGGTCCGGGACAGGGCCGCAGATACGCAGTATTTT.

The chain uses TRBV23-1 and TRBJ1-5; 7 bases are shared with TRBD1. TRBV23-1 has ORF status, its function being uncertain. V shed 8 bases, J shed 3 bases, and the junction held 4 bases outside the gene matches. The CDR3 is 13 residues long. CDR3 nucleotide sequence: TGCGCCAGCCGGGACAGCCTCAATCAGCCCCAGCATTTT. Its protein product is CASRDSLNQPQHF.

Only a few counts were recorded for this clone. The chain joins TRBV28 to TRBJ1-6, with D hard to call. Germline lookup yields CDR1 MDHEN and CDR2 SYDVKM. Trimming took 1 base from V and 3 from J, leaving 10 bases between them. There are 16 residues in the CDR3. CDR3 protein: CASSLLAGSYNSPLHF. The CDR3 nucleotides read TGTGCCAGCAGTTTATTAGCGGGGAGCTATAATTCACCCCTCCACTTT.

This clone was recorded a few times. The CDR3 loop is CASSSDRGLQETQYF. CDR3 nucleotides: TGTGCCAGCAGTTCCGACAGGGGGCTCCAAGAGACCCAGTACTTC. This chain connects TRBV7-9 to TRBJ2-5; 10 positions agree with TRBD1. The length of the CDR3 is 15 residues. Germline CDR1 is SEHNR and CDR2 is FQNEAQ (reference sequence). V dropped 6 bases and J dropped 1; count of bases not matched to a gene: 5.

The V and J genes are TRBV29-1 and TRBJ2-3; TRBD2 is a possible D gene (6 bases). Germline lookup yields CDR1 SQVTM and CDR2 ANQGSEA. V was pared by 1 base and J by 2 bases, with 16 bases between. The CDR3 length is 16 residues. The CDR3, as DNA: TGCAGCGTTGAAGGTGGTTCGGCGGGGCACACAGATACGCAGTATTTT. Protein sequence: CSVEGGSAGHTDTQYF.

The chain is built from TRBV29-1 and TRBJ1-2; possibly TRBD1 for D (5 bases). V lost 5 bases to trimming and J lost 4 bases, with 11 bases between them. Germline values: CDR1 SQVTM, CDR2 ANQGSEA. CDR3 length equals 12 residues. The CDR3 loop reads CSVSREGYGYTF. The CDR3 DNA is TGCAGCGTTAGCAGGGAAGGCTATGGCTACACCTTC.

The V gene is TRBV10-3, the J gene TRBJ1-1; 7 bases agree with TRBD1. Germline V gene data show CDR1 as ENHRY and CDR2 as SYGVKD. V lost 3 bases and J lost 6; bases outside the gene matches: 7. CDR3 length: 14 amino acids. In nucleotides, the CDR3 is TGTGCCATCAGTGACCCTGGGACAGCACCTGAAGCTTTCTTT. Amino acid sequence: CAISDPGTAPEAFF.

Concerning this clone itself: Here the CDR3 omits its conserved ending phenylalanine or tryptophan, so a read error is the likely source. The chain uses TRBV5-1 and TRBJ1-2; a possible D gene is TRBD1 (5 bases). The germline CDR1 and CDR2 sequences are SGHRS and YFSETQ. Between the trimmed V and J ends, which lost 0 bases and 4 bases, there was a span of 16 bases. The CDR3 length is 16 residues. This CDR3 reads CASSLAWGKWAYGYTL. The CDR3 nucleotides read TGCGCCAGCAGCTTGGCCTGGGGCAAATGGGCCTATGGCTACACCCTC.

The V call is TRBV11-2, the J call TRBJ2-5, with 7 bases that match TRBD1. The germline V gene has CDR1 SGHAT and CDR2 FQNNGV. This CDR3 contains 14 residues. With 4 bases clipped from V and 5 bases from J, the junction kept 7 bases outside the gene matches. CDR3: CASSYLTGVETQYF. As DNA, the CDR3 is TGTGCCAGCAGCTACCTTACAGGGGTGGAGACCCAGTACTTC.

In the case of this clone: Other DNA sequences in the same sample also yield this CDR3. The chain recombines TRBV7-3 with TRBJ2-3; D is perhaps TRBD2 (5 bases). V lost 4 bases and J 0 bases, leaving 8 bases between the germline ends. CDR1 is SGHTA, CDR2 FQGTGA, per germline. The CDR3 totals 14 residues. The CDR3 bases are TGTGCCAGCAGCTCCACGGGGAGCACAGATACGCAGTATTTT. Translation: CASSSTGSTDTQYF.